Here is one TCR beta chain with its context. The sample is drawn from a study of shared T cell receptors in the human thymus. TCRdb's table, derived via immunoSEQ multiplex PCR, lists solely in-frame clones and lacks some. The table shows 650,000 to 950,000 clones, with approximately 83% occurring only once. The CDR3 runs 12 residues. After removal of 6 bases from V and 2 bases from J, the junction contained 0 bases not matched to a gene. In germline, CDR1 is LNHDA, CDR2 SQIVND (reference sequence). The same sample was also studied in work on human thymus T cells.

V is TRBV19 and J is TRBJ1-2; 7 nucleotides match TRBD1. Sequencing was performed on thymocytes. The source of this sequence is a girl under two years old with a congenital heart defect. The chain's CDR3 is CASRDRNYGYTF. CDR3 nucleotides: TGTGCCAGTAGGGACAGGAACTATGGCTACACCTTC.